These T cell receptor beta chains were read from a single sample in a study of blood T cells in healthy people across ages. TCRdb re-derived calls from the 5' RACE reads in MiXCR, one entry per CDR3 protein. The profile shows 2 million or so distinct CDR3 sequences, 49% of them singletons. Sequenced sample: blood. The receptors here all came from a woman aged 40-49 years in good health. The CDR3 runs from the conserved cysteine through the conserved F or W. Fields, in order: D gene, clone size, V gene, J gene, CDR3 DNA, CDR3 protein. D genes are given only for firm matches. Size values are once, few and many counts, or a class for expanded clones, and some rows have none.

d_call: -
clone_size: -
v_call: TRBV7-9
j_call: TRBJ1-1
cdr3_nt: TGTGCCAGCAGCCCCAAAGTAGCTGAAGCTTTCTTT
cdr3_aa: CASSPKVAEAFF

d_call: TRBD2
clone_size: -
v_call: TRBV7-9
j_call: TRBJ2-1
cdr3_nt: TGTGCCAGCAGCTTAGGAGCCGGGCGGGGGGAGTACAATGAGCAGTTCTTC
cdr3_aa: CASSLGAGRGEYNEQFF

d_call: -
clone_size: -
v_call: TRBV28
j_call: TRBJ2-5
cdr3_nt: TGTGCCAGCACCCCCATCGATCGAGAGACCCAGTACTTC
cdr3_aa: CASTPIDRETQYF

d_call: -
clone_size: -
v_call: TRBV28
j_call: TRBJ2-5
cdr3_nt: TGTGCCAGCATCGGGGAGCGACTGGCAGAGACCCAGTACTTC
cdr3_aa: CASIGERLAETQYF

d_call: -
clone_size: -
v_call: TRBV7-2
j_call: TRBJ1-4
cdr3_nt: TGTGCCAGCAGCAGAGGGGGGGCGGATAGTGAAAAACTGTTTTTT
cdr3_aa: CASSRGGADSEKLFF

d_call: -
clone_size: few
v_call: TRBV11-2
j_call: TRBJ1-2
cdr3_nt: TGTGCCAGCAGCTTAAGTAGGACGGGGGGCTATGGCTACACCTTC
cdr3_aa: CASSLSRTGGYGYTF

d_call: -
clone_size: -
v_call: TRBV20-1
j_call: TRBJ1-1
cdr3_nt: TGCAGTGCTAGAGCGGGGGGAATCGTCACTGAAGCTTTCTTT
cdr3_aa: CSARAGGIVTEAFF

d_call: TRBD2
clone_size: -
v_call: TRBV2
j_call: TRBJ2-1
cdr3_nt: TGTGCCAGCAGTTTACTAGCGTCGGTCGGGTACAATGAGCAGTTCTTC
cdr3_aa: CASSLLASVGYNEQFF

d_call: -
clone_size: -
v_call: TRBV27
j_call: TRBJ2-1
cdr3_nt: TGTGCCAGCAGGAGGGGGGCCGACTCCTACAATGAGCAGTTCTTC
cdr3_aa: CASRRGADSYNEQFF

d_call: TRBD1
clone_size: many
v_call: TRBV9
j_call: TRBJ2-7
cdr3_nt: TGTGCCAGCAGCCGGGGACAGTTACAAGACGAGCAGTACTTC
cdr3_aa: CASSRGQLQDEQYF

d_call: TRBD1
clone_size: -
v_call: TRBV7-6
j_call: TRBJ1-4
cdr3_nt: TGTGCCAGCAGCTTTGACAGGGTAAAGGAAAAACTGTTTTTT
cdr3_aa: CASSFDRVKEKLFF

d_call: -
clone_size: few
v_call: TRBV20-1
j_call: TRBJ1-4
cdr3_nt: TGCAGTGCTGTATACAGTCCAACTAATGAAAAACTGTTTTTT
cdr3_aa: CSAVYSPTNEKLFF

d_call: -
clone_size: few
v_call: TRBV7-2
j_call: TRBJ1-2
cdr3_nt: TGTGCCAGCAGCTCAACAGGGATTTCCTCAAATGGCTACACCTTC
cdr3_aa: CASSSTGISSNGYTF

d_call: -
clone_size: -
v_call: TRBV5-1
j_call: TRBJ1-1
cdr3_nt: TGCGCCAGCAGCTTGGTTGGGGGCCAGACTGAAGCTTTCTTT
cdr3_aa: CASSLVGGQTEAFF

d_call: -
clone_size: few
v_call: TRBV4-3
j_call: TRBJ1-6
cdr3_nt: TGCGCCAGCAGCCAAGAGAGCTATCACTTAATTTTAAATTCACCCCTCCACTTT
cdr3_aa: CASSQESYHLILNSPLHF

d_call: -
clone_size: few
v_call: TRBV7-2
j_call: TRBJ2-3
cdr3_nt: TGTGCCAGCAGCGGAATAGGGGGGACCCCAAGAGATACGCAGTATTTT
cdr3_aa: CASSGIGGTPRDTQYF

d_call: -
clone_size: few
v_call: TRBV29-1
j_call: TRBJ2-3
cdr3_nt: TGCAGCGGTGGTGGGGCTTTACTTGGAGATACGCAGTATTTT
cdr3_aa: CSGGGALLGDTQYF

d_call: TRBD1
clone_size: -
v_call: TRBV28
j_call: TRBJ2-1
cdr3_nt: TGTGCCAGCAGTTGGGACAGGGGGGAAAATTACTACAATGAGCAGTTCTTC
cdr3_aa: CASSWDRGENYYNEQFF

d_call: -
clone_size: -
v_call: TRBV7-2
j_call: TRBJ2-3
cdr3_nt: TGTGCCAGCAGCTTAGCGCAGGTCAAGGGGACAGATACGCAGTATTTT
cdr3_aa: CASSLAQVKGTDTQYF

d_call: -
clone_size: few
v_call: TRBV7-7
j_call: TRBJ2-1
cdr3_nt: TGTGCTAGCAGCTTAGGGGGGGCCATTAGCTCCTACAATGAGCAGTTCTTC
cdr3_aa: CASSLGGAISSYNEQFF

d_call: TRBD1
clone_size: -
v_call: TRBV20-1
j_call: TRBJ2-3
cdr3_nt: TGCAGTGTCCGGACAGGGGGATCTGATACGCAGTATTTT
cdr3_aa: CSVRTGGSDTQYF

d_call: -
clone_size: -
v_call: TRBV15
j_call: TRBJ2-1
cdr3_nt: TGTGCCACCAGCAGAGATGATAATGCAGGGGATGAGCAGTTCTTC
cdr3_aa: CATSRDDNAGDEQFF

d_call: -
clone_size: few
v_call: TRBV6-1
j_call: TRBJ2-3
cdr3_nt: TGTGCCAGCAGAGTTTATTCTGCAGATACGCAGTATTTT
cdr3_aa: CASRVYSADTQYF

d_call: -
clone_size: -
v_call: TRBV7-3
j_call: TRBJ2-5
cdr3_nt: TGTGCCAGCAGCCCAGGGGCTTCGGGGGGCGAGACCCAGTACTTC
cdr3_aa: CASSPGASGGETQYF

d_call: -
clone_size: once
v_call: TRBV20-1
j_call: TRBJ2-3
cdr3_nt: TGCAGTGCTAGAGACCCCAAGGAGGGGACAGATACGCAGTATTTT
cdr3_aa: CSARDPKEGTDTQYF

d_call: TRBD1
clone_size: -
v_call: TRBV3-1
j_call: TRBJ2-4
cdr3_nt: TGTGCCAGCAGCCAAGAGGTTGGCAGGGACAGAAACATTCAGTACTTC
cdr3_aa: CASSQEVGRDRNIQYF

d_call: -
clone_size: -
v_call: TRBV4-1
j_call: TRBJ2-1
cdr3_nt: TGCGCCAGCAGCAACGTCCACGAGCAGTTCTTC
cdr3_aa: CASSNVHEQFF

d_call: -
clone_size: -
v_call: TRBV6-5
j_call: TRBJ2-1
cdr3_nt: TGTGCCAGCAGTTACGTGCGGGGGCCTCACAATGAGCAGTTCTTC
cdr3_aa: CASSYVRGPHNEQFF

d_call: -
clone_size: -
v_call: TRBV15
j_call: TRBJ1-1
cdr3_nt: TGTGCCTTCTCTGGCAGGGAGAACACTGAAGCTTTCTTT
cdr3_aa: CAFSGRENTEAFF

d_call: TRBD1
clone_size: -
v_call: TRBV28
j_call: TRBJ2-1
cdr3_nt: TGTGCCAGCAGAGCGGGACAGGGTAGGTCCCCCTACAATGAGCAGTTCTTC
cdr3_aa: CASRAGQGRSPYNEQFF

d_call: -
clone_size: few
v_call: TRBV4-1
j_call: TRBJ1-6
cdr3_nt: TGCGCCAGCAGCCAAGTATATTCAGGGTCCTATAATTCACCCCTCCACTTT
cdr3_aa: CASSQVYSGSYNSPLHF

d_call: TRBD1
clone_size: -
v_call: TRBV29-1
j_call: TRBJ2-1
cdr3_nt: TGCAGCGCGCTACAGGGGGCGAGGAATGAGCAGTTCTTC
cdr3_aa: CSALQGARNEQFF

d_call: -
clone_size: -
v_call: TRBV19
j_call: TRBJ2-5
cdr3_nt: TGTGCCAGTAGTCCCTGGACATCCTTTAGCCAAGAGACCCAGTACTTC
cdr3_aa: CASSPWTSFSQETQYF

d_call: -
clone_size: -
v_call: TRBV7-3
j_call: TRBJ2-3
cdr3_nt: TGTGCCAGCAGCTTGAGAGGGGGGCTCGACACAGATACGCAGTATTTT
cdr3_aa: CASSLRGGLDTDTQYF

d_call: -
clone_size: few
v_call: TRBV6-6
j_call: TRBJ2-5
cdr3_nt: TGTGCCAGCAGCCCTCGGTATGAAACCCAGTACTTC
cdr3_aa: CASSPRYETQYF

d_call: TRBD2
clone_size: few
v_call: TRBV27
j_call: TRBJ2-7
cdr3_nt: TGTGCCAGCAGTTTACAGGGAGGGTTCTCCTACGAGCAGTACTTC
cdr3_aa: CASSLQGGFSYEQYF

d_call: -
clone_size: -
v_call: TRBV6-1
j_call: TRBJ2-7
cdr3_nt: TGTGCCAGCAGTGAACTCCTTCGGAACGAGCAGTACTTC
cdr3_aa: CASSELLRNEQYF

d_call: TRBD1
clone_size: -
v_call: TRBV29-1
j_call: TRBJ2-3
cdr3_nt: TGCAGCGCCGTTACACAGGGGTGGCCAGATACGCAGTATTTT
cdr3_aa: CSAVTQGWPDTQYF

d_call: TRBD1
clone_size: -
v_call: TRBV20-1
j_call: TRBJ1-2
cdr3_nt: TGCAGTGCTAGAGATCCTCAACGGACAGGCTATGGCTACACCTTC
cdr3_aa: CSARDPQRTGYGYTF

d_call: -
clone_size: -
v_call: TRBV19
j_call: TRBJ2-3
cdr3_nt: TGTGCCAGTAGTATACGTTTTGGCAGCACAGATACGCAGTATTTT
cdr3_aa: CASSIRFGSTDTQYF

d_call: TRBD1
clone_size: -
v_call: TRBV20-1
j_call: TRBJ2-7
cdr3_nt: TGCAGTGCCGAGGGGGACAGGGTCCCCTACGAGCAGTACTTC
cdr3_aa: CSAEGDRVPYEQYF

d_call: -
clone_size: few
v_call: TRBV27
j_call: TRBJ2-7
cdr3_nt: TGTGCCAGCAGTCTGGGCTCCTCCGCCTACGAGCAGTACTTC
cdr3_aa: CASSLGSSAYEQYF

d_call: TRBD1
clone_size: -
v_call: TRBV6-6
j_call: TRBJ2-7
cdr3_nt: TGTGCCAGCAGTTACTTGGGACAGGGGGCTTACGGGGAGCAGTACTTC
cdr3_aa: CASSYLGQGAYGEQYF

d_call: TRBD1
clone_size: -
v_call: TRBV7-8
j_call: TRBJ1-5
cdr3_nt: TGTGCCAGCAGCGCACTCCGGACAGGGAGGGACAATCAGCCCCAGCATTTT
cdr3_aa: CASSALRTGRDNQPQHF

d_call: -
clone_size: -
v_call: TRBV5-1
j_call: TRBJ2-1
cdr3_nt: TGCGCCAGCAGCCCTTATGGGGAAGGTTGGAATGAGCAGTTCTTC
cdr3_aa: CASSPYGEGWNEQFF

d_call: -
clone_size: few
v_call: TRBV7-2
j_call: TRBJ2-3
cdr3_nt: TGTGCCAGCAGGCCACGGGTTACCACAGATACGCAGTATTTT
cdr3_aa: CASRPRVTTDTQYF

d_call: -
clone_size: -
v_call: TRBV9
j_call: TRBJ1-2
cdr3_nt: TGTGCCAGCAGCGTAGACTCCTCAAGAGGTGGCTACACCTTC
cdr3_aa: CASSVDSSRGGYTF

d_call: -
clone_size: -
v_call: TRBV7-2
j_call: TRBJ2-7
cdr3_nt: TGTGCCAGCAGAAAGGGACGGAGCTCCTACGAGCAGTACTTC
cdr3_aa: CASRKGRSSYEQYF

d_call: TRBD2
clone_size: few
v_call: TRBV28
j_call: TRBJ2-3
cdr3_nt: TGTGCCAGCAGTTTTGGTGGACTAGCGGGGGCAGATACGCAGTATTTT
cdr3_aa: CASSFGGLAGADTQYF

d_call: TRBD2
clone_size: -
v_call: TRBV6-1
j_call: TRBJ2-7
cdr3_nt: TGTGCCAGCAGTGCACTAGCGGGGGGCTACTCCTACGAGCAGTACTTC
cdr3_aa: CASSALAGGYSYEQYF

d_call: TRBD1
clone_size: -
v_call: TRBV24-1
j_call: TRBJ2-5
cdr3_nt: TGTGCCACCAGGGACAGGAGGAACAACCAAGAGACCCAGTACTTC
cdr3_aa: CATRDRRNNQETQYF

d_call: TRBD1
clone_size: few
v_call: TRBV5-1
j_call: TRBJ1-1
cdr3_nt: TGCGCCAGCAGCCCCGCCGGGACAGGGGCCAGGGAGGGAGCTTTCTTT
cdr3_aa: CASSPAGTGAREGAFF